This is a list of T cell receptor beta chains from one sample in a study of T cell changes during pregnancy in multiple sclerosis. Clones were read by immunoSEQ multiplex PCR, and TCRdb kept only the in-frame ones, dropping some. This repertoire shows fewer than 65,000 clones, around nine tenths found once; its top ten account for roughly 0.4%. The sample in question was CD4+ T cells from peripheral blood mononuclear cells, obtained after pregnancy. The origin of the receptors is a female donor with multiple sclerosis, enrolled in a pregnancy study. Each CDR3 is given with its conserved first and last residue. The D gene is left open where the match is weak. The size of a clone is reported for some rows only, either as once, few or many, or as a class for expanded clones.

D	length	V	J	size	DNA	CDR3
TRBD2	16	TRBV7-8	TRBJ2-1	.	TGTGCCAGCAGCCCCAAACGAAGCGGGAGTGTCCCCGGGCAGTTCTTC	CASSPKRSGSVPGQFF
TRBD2	17	TRBV11-2	TRBJ2-7	.	TGTGCCAGCAGGCTTCCGGCTACCGGGACTAGCAACCACGAGCAGTACTTC	CASRLPATGTSNHEQYF
.	15	TRBV2	TRBJ2-5	once	TGTGCCAGCAGTGGCCGGACAGACTATCAAGAGACCCAGTACTTC	CASSGRTDYQETQYF
.	16	TRBV7-6	TRBJ2-7	.	TGTGCCAGCAGCTTGCTCCAAGGACAAACGGGCTACGAGCAGTACTTC	CASSLLQGQTGYEQYF
TRBD1	13	TRBV2	TRBJ2-5	.	TGTGCCAGCAGGAAGACAGGGGAAGAGACCCAGTACTTC	CASRKTGEETQYF
.	15	TRBV7-9	TRBJ1-2	.	TGTGCCAGCAGCCCGGACGGGAGAGCTAACTATGGCTACACCTTC	CASSPDGRANYGYTF
.	15	TRBV27	TRBJ2-1	.	TGTGCCAGCAGTTTAAAGAGCCCGTCCTACAATGAGCAGTTCTTC	CASSLKSPSYNEQFF
.	16	TRBV19	TRBJ1-4	.	TGTGCCAGTACAACCCGGCCACAGGGCACTAATGAAAAACTGTTTTTT	CASTTRPQGTNEKLFF
.	13	TRBV6-6	TRBJ2-2	.	TGTGCCAGCACTTTAGCCGGAGTAGGGGAGCTGTTTTTT	CASTLAGVGELFF
TRBD1	14	TRBV30	TRBJ1-2	.	TGTGCCTGGAGCGCTGGACAGGGATTTTATGGCTACACCTTC	CAWSAGQGFYGYTF
TRBD1	16	TRBV5-1	TRBJ2-7	once	TGCGCCAGCAGCCCCAACCCGGGACAGGGGGTCTACGAGCAGTACTTC	CASSPNPGQGVYEQYF
TRBD2	13	TRBV12-5	TRBJ2-1	.	TGTGCTAGTGGGAATAGCGGGAGATATGAGCAGTTCTTC	CASGNSGRYEQFF
TRBD2	14	TRBV10-2	TRBJ2-5	.	TGCGCCAGCAGTACTAGCGGGAATTCCGAGACCCAGTACTTC	CASSTSGNSETQYF
.	15	TRBV9	TRBJ1-2	.	TGTGCCAGCAGCGTAGCTTGGGGGCCCGGCTTTGGCTACACCTTC	CASSVAWGPGFGYTF
.	13	TRBV9	TRBJ1-3	.	TGTGCCAGCAGCAGTGGGCCTGGAAACACCATATATTTT	CASSSGPGNTIYF
.	14	TRBV7-2	TRBJ1-1	.	TGTGCCAGCAGCTTAAAGGGGATGGGCACTGAAGCTTTCTTT	CASSLKGMGTEAFF
TRBD1	15	TRBV28	TRBJ1-1	.	TGTGCCAGCAGGCCCGCCAGGGGGAGGCCCACTGAAGCTTTCTTT	CASRPARGRPTEAFF
.	16	TRBV23-1	TRBJ2-5	.	TGCGCCAGCAGTCAACCCTCGGTGGGGCAACAAGAGACCCAGTACTTC	CASSQPSVGQQETQYF
TRBD1	14	TRBV7-2	TRBJ1-2	.	TGTGCCAGCAGCTTTGCAGACAGGGGCTATGGCTACACCTTC	CASSFADRGYGYTF
TRBD2	15	TRBV7-6	TRBJ2-7	.	TGTGCCAGCAGCCCCCGAGCGGGAAGCTCCTACGAGCAGTACTTC	CASSPRAGSSYEQYF
TRBD1	16	TRBV4-1	TRBJ2-7	few	TGCGCCAGCAGCCAAATTCCGACAGGGGGGGCCTACGAGCAGTACTTC	CASSQIPTGGAYEQYF
TRBD1	16	TRBV2	TRBJ2-6	.	TGTGCCAGCACCCGGGACAGGGGAAATGGGGCCAACGTCCTGACTTTC	CASTRDRGNGANVLTF
.	16	TRBV18	TRBJ1-1	.	TGTGCCAGCTCACCTACATCGGGGGTGATGAACACTGAAGCTTTCTTT	CASSPTSGVMNTEAFF
.	16	TRBV7-9	TRBJ1-2	.	TGTGCCAGCAGCACTTGGCGGGGCGTCTCTAACTATGGCTACACCTTC	CASSTWRGVSNYGYTF
TRBD1	14	TRBV2	TRBJ2-7	.	TGTGCCAGCTCACAGGGGACAAGAGCCTACGAGCAGTACTTC	CASSQGTRAYEQYF
.	15	TRBV6-1	TRBJ2-7	.	TGTGCCAGCAGTGGCCAGCGGCGTTACTCCTACGAGCAGTACTTC	CASSGQRRYSYEQYF
TRBD1	17	TRBV28	TRBJ1-5	.	TGTGCCAGCAGTACAGCCATCCGGAGGGGGCGTACTCAGCCCCAGCATTTT	CASSTAIRRGRTQPQHF